A single sample gave rise to the 11 T cell receptor beta chains below, sequenced in a study of shared clonotypes between healthy human individuals. Method: immunoSEQ multiplex PCR; TCRdb's copy keeps in-frame clones and lacks some. The sample consists of 2 million to 2.5 million clones, 95% of them appearing once. Sequencing used naive CD4+ T cells sorted from blood. Regarding subset: CD45RA+ positively selected. These receptors all come from a man younger than 30 in good health.

The V gene is TRBV5-1, the J gene TRBJ2-2; TRBD2 matches at 12 bases. The germline CDR1 and CDR2 sequences are SGHRS and YFSETQ. V was clipped by 6 bases and J by 2 bases; unmatched bases: 5. There are 16 residues in the CDR3. The CDR3 loop reads CASTTSGRVNTGELFF. CDR3 nucleotides: TGCGCCAGCACGACTAGCGGGAGAGTAAACACCGGGGAGCTGTTTTTT.

This sequence joins TRBV14 and TRBJ2-7, with D maybe TRBD1 (6 bases). Germline CDR1 reads SGHDN; CDR2 reads FVKESK. The CDR3 consists of 15 residues. V dropped 4 bases and J dropped 1 base, with 14 bases sitting between them. In DNA form, the CDR3 reads TGTGCCAGCAGCCGGGGAACAGGGATGTCCTACGAGCAGTACTTC. It translates to CASSRGTGMSYEQYF.

The rearrangement uses TRBV4-1 and TRBJ2-3, with 10 bases fitting TRBD2. Germline CDR1 is MGHRA and CDR2 is YSYEKL. The CDR3 runs 16 residues. V was clipped by 0 bases and J by 3 bases; unmatched bases: 3. The CDR3 nucleotides are TGCGCCAGCAGCCAAGAAGCTAGCGGGAGAACAGATACGCAGTATTTT. Residues: CASSQEASGRTDTQYF.

About this clone: Germline is not matched at one junction end, which may reflect a read error. The chain is built from TRBV28 and TRBJ1-1; 8 bases agree with TRBD1. Germline V gene data show CDR1 as MDHEN and CDR2 as SYDVKM. The CDR3 contains 16 residues. The CDR3 loop reads CASSPPTGDLKTEAFF. In DNA form, the CDR3 reads TGTGCCAGCAGTCCCCCGACAGGGGATTTGAAAACTGAAGCTTTCTTT.

V gene TRBV6-5 combines with J gene TRBJ1-6; 7 bases line up with TRBD1. Germline V CDR1 and CDR2: MNHEY, SVGAGI. This CDR3 region has 15 residues. J was trimmed by 9 bases and V by 6 bases; bases with no gene match: 11. The CDR3 is CASSLDRVGASPLHF. The CDR3 DNA sequence: TGTGCCAGCAGCTTAGACAGGGTGGGCGCTTCACCCCTCCACTTT.

The chain joins TRBV7-2 to TRBJ2-7; D not resolved. CDR1 SGHTA and CDR2 FQGNSA come from the germline V gene. V was cut by 5 bases and J by 0 bases, with 11 bases left in between. CDR3 length equals 14 residues. The CDR3 loop is CASSIDWDSYEQYF. As DNA, the CDR3 is TGTGCCAGCAGCATTGACTGGGACTCCTACGAGCAGTACTTC.

The chain recombines TRBV15 with TRBJ2-7, with 14 bases aligning to TRBD2. The V gene end was trimmed by 3 bases and the J gene end by 7 bases; junction bases not matched to a gene: 11. The CDR3 totals 17 residues. Germline V gene data show CDR1 as LNHNV and CDR2 as YYDKDF (reference sequence). Here the CDR3 DNA reads TGTGCCACCAGCAGGGGCCTGACTAGCGGGAGGGCCGAGGAGCAGTACTTC. Translating gives CATSRGLTSGRAEEQYF.

The J gene is TRBJ2-7, the V gene TRBV6-5, with D maybe TRBD1 (5 bases). The CDR3 spans 14 residues. V gave up 5 bases and J gave up 5 bases, with 16 bases separating them. CDR1 is MNHEY and CDR2 is SVGAGI in the germline V gene. The CDR3 region has the DNA TGTGCCAGCAGTCTTCCCCCGCCAGGGAACGAGCAGTACTTC. Residues: CASSLPPPGNEQYF.

This clone was seen only once. At the DNA level, this CDR3 is encoded by other sequences in the same sample as well. The chain couples TRBV29-1 to TRBJ2-1, with D uncertain. V gave up 4 bases and J gave up 0 bases, with 4 bases separating them. CDR1 SQVTM and CDR2 ANQGSEA come from the germline V gene. The CDR3 loop spans 12 amino acids. CDR3 amino acids: CSVGGSYNEQFF. CDR3 coding DNA: TGCAGCGTTGGCGGCTCCTACAATGAGCAGTTCTTC.

The chain is built from TRBV2 and TRBJ2-3; 10 bases are a match to TRBD2. This CDR3 region has 17 residues. Per germline, CDR1 SNHLY and CDR2 FYNNEI. After removal of 1 base from V and 3 bases from J, the junction contained 7 bases not matched to a gene. DNA of the CDR3: TGTGCCAGCAGTGAAGGTATAAGCGGGAGGGGGACAGATACGCAGTATTTT. Its protein product is CASSEGISGRGTDTQYF.

Regarding this clone: The sample holds other DNA sequences that translate to the same CDR3. V and J are TRBV5-1 and TRBJ2-3; no reliable D call. Germline values: CDR1 SGHRS, CDR2 YFSETQ. V shed 0 bases and J shed 3 bases, with 5 bases lying between them. The CDR3 runs to 13 residues. The CDR3 DNA sequence: TGCGCCAGCAGCTTGGACAATACAGATACGCAGTATTTT. This translates into CASSLDNTDTQYF.